The clone carrying this TCR beta chain was seen at least ten times. Its antigen is unknown. The data originate from a study of CD8 T cells in ankylosing spondylitis. Study results and limitations: Earlier authors reported some of these motif variants in reactive arthritis synovial fluid and blood. Clones linked to the disease showed a CD8+ phenotype. They occurred at relatively low frequencies in peripheral blood. Ankylosing spondylitis blood appeared to be characterized by a TCR beta motif of under 10 highly homologous variants.

As the method for making TCR beta libraries, quantitative 5'-RACE with molecular barcodes was used. From the 5' RACE reads, TCRdb called clonotypes with MiXCR, one entry per CDR3 protein. Of approximately 69,000 distinct CDR3 sequences listed, less than 6% were seen once; the top ten hold over 2%. V was pared by 10 bases and J by 8 bases, with 17 bases between. Germline lookup yields CDR1 MDHEN and CDR2 SYDVKM. This CDR3 comprises 12 residues. This sequence originates from a male donor with ankylosing spondylitis or in good health (not recorded which). Sequences were obtained from blood, either unsorted or a sorted T cell fraction (not recorded which). This chain links TRBV28 with TRBJ1-2, with D tentatively TRBD1 (5 bases). DNA of the CDR3: TGTGCCACTCTTTTCGAGGGGTACGGCTACACCTTC. Protein: CATLFEGYGYTF.